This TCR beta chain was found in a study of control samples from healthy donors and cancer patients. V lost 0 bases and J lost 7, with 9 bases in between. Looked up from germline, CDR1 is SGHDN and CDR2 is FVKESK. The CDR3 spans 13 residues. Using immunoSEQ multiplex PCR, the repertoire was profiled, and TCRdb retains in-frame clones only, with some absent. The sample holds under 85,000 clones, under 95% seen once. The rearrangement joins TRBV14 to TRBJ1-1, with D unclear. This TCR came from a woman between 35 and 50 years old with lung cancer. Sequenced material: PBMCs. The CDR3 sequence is CASSQDRSLEAFF. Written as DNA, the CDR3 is TGTGCCAGCAGCCAAGATCGCAGCCTTGAAGCTTTCTTT.